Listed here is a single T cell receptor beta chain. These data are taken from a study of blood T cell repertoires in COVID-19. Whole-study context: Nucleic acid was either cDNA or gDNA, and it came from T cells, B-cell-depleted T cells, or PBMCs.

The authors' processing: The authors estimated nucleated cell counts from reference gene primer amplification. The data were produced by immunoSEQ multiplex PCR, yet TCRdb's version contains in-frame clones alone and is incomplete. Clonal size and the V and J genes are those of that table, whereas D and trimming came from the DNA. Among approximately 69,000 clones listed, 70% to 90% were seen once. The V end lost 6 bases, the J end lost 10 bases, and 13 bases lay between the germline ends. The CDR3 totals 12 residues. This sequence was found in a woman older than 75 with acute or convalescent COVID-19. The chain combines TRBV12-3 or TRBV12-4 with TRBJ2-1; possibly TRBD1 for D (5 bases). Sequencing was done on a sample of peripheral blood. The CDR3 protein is CASRTLGQEQFF. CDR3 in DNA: TGTGCCAGCAGGACGTTGGGGCAAGAGCAGTTCTTC.